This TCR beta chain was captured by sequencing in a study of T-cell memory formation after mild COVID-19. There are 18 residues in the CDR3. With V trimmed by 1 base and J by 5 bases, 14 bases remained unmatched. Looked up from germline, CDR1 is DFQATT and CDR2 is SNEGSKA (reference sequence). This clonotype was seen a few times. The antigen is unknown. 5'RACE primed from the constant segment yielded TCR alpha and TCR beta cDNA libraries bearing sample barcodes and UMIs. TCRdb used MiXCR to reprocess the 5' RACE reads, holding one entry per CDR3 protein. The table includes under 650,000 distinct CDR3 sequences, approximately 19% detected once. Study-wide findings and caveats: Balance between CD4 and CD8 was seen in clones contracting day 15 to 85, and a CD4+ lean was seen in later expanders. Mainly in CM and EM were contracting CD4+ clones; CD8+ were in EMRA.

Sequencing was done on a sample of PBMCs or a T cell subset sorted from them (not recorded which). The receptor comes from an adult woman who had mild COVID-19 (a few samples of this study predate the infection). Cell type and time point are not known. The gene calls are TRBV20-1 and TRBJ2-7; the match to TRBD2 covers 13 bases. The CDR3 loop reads CSARARQGLAGLLHEQYF. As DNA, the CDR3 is TGCAGTGCTAGAGCCCGCCAGGGACTAGCGGGGCTGCTCCACGAGCAGTACTTC.